These 8 T cell receptor beta chains were all obtained from the same sample, sequenced in a study of control samples from healthy donors and cancer patients. Clones were read by immunoSEQ multiplex PCR, and TCRdb kept only the in-frame ones, dropping some. The table includes about 48,000 clones, over 90% detected once. The sequencing input was PBMCs. Receptors originate from a woman between 45 and 65 years old with head and neck cancer.

V is TRBV2 and J is TRBJ1-1; D is uncertain. Trimming pared 4 bases from V and 0 bases from J, leaving 9 bases between. CDR1 and CDR2 from the germline V gene are SNHLY and FYNNEI. The CDR3 spans 14 residues. The CDR3 coding sequence is TGTGCCAGCAGTGTCGCCCCTATGAACACTGAAGCTTTCTTT. Translated: CASSVAPMNTEAFF.

The sample holds one count of this clone. V usage is TRBV5-6 and J usage is TRBJ2-5; weak D call: TRBD2 (6 bases). This CDR3 region has 13 residues. The germline V gene encodes CDR1 SGHDT and CDR2 YYEEEE. V lost 1 base and J lost 3, with 7 bases in between. CDR3 coding DNA: TGTGCCAGCAGCTTGTTAGCGGAAGAGACCCAGTACTTC. It encodes CASSLLAEETQYF.

The rearrangement links TRBV10-3 to TRBJ1-1; no definite D call. The CDR3 is made up of 13 amino acids. The V end was cut by 8 bases, the J end by 3 bases, with 13 bases between. CDR1 is ENHRY, CDR2 SYGVKD, per germline. CDR3 sequence: CAISYKEDTEAFF. The CDR3 bases are TGTGCCATCTCGTACAAGGAGGACACTGAAGCTTTCTTT.

This clone was picked up a small number of times. The chain links TRBV5-5 to TRBJ2-3; D may match TRBD1 or TRBD2 (6 bases each). V lost 4 bases to trimming and J lost 3 bases, with 9 bases between them. Germline assignment: CDR1 SGHKS and CDR2 YYEKEE (reference sequence). The CDR3 extends over 13 amino acids. CDR3 residues: CASSQGGTDTQYF. The CDR3 bases are TGTGCCAGCAGCCAAGGGGGGACAGATACGCAGTATTTT.

The V and J genes are TRBV11-2 and TRBJ2-7; TRBD2 agrees at 11 bases. V was clipped by 1 base and J by 2 bases; unmatched bases: 1. This CDR3 has 15 amino acids. CDR1 SGHAT and CDR2 FQNNGV come from the germline V gene. The CDR3 DNA sequence: TGTGCCAGCAGCTTAGCTAGCGGGAGGACCTACGAGCAGTACTTC. Amino acids: CASSLASGRTYEQYF. Full variable domain (missing parts from reference TRBV11-2 and TRBJ2-7): EAGVAQSPRYKIIEKRQSVAFWCNPISGHATLYWYQQILGQGPKLLIQFQNNGVVDDSQLPKDRFSAERLKGVDSTLKIQPAKLEDSAVYLCASSLASGRTYEQYFGPGTRLTVT.

The chain joins TRBV7-6 to TRBJ1-6; 8 bases are shared with TRBD1. Germline V gene sequence: CDR1 SGHVS, CDR2 FNYEAQ. The CDR3 loop spans 18 amino acids. With 5 bases clipped from V and 0 bases from J, the junction kept 9 bases outside the gene matches. The CDR3 DNA follows: TGTGCCAGCAGCGCCAGAAACAGGGGGACCTCCTATAATTCACCCCTCCACTTT. Amino acid sequence: CASSARNRGTSYNSPLHF.

The genes are TRBV15 and TRBJ1-1; D not resolved. This CDR3 spans 12 amino acids. Germline CDR1 is LNHNV and CDR2 is YYDKDF (reference sequence). V was pared by 3 bases and J by 4 bases, with 6 bases between. The chain's CDR3 is CATSREGTEAFF. The CDR3 DNA sequence: TGTGCCACCAGCAGGGAGGGCACTGAAGCTTTCTTT.

The CDR3 here is CAISAGGRTEAFF. The CDR3 DNA is TGTGCCATCAGTGCCGGGGGCAGGACTGAAGCTTTCTTT. The chain carries TRBV10-3 and TRBJ1-1, with D tentatively TRBD1 (6 bases). Germline V gives CDR1 ENHRY, CDR2 SYGVKD. The CDR3 totals 13 residues. V lost 4 bases to trimming and J lost 5 bases, with 11 bases between them.